Sequencing of this T cell receptor (beta chain) was carried out in a study of OX40 agonist ivuxolimab in advanced cancers. Findings and caveats of the study: Also showing low normalized T-cell clonal expansion were some of the nonresponders. The study found that CD8+ T cells averaged more expanded clones than CD4+.

Points on this clone: Its antigen is still unknown.

This table comes from immunoSEQ multiplex PCR, and its TCRdb copy is limited to in-frame clones, with some not included. This sample has about 47,000 clones, with 80% to 90% found just once. The germline CDR1 and CDR2 sequences are SGHVS and FQNEAQ. V was cut by 5 bases and J by 1 base, with 7 bases left in between. This CDR3 is built from 13 residues. The starting material was CD4+ or CD8+ T cells sorted from blood, obtained in a trial of the OX40 agonist ivuxolimab. This chain joins TRBV7-8 and TRBJ2-3; no firm D call. This TCR came from an adult with an advanced solid tumor such as melanoma, head and neck, liver or kidney cancer. CDR3 nucleotide sequence: TGTGCCAGCAGCCTTATCGGCACAGATACGCAGTATTTT. It codes for CASSLIGTDTQYF.